These 2 T cell receptor beta chains originate from one sample sequenced in a study of T cells in Graves' hyperthyroidism and ophthalmopathy. TCR beta CDR3 regions were amplified from RNA transcripts. Using the HTBI primer set, a first-round RT-PCR was run on the TCR CDR3. A single record per CDR3 protein comes from TCRdb applying MiXCR to the multiplex PCR reads. This sample has roughly 380,000 distinct CDR3 sequences; about 13% occur once, and the top ten carry 5.3%. The sequenced material came from blood. The receptors shown here come from a woman aged 18-35 years with Graves' hyperthyroidism.

J is TRBJ2-1 and V is TRBV10-3; no firm D call. The V end lost 5 bases, the J end lost 9 bases, and 14 bases lay between the germline ends. The CDR3 contains 13 residues. The germline V gene has CDR1 ENHRY and CDR2 SYGVKD. Here the CDR3 DNA reads TGTGCCATCAGTCCCCCAATAGGTGGTGAGCAGTTCTTC. Translation gives CAISPPIGGEQFF.

This clonotype has at least ten counts. The genes are TRBV28 and TRBJ1-3; maybe TRBD1 (6 bases). The CDR3 contains 15 residues. Germline V gene sequence: CDR1 MDHEN, CDR2 SYDVKM. Trimming took 4 bases from V and 0 from J, leaving 10 bases between them. CDR3 nucleotides: TGTGCCAGCAGTTCAGGGGATCACTCTGGAAACACCATATATTTT. As protein: CASSSGDHSGNTIYF.